The rows below give T cell receptor beta chains drawn from one sample of a study of blood T cell repertoires in COVID-19. Clones were read by immunoSEQ multiplex PCR, and TCRdb kept only the in-frame ones, dropping some. The table has roughly 340,000 clones, 89% seen once; the top ten hold under 4%. The sample consisted of peripheral blood. The receptor set was obtained from a woman between 25 and 40 years old with COVID-19, enrolled during active disease. Both conserved end residues are part of each CDR3. Each record gives: J gene, V gene, CDR3 protein.

j_gene: TRBJ1-4
v_gene: TRBV29-1
CDR3aa: CSVADRGLEKLFF

j_gene: TRBJ1-5
v_gene: TRBV4-1
CDR3aa: CASSSRVGQPQHF

j_gene: TRBJ1-4
v_gene: TRBV29-1
CDR3aa: CSVARGQYNEKLFF

j_gene: TRBJ1-5
v_gene: TRBV6-5
CDR3aa: CASTRDQGGRQPQHF

j_gene: TRBJ2-2
v_gene: TRBV6-4
CDR3aa: CASSQNTGELFF

j_gene: TRBJ2-1
v_gene: TRBV5-1
CDR3aa: CASSSRTSGHEQFF

j_gene: TRBJ1-2
v_gene: TRBV7-9
CDR3aa: CASSFGDGYTF

j_gene: TRBJ2-7
v_gene: TRBV23-1
CDR3aa: CASSQSWRTSYEQYF

j_gene: TRBJ1-1
v_gene: TRBV6-6
CDR3aa: CASSRQNYNRGTEAFF

j_gene: TRBJ1-2
v_gene: TRBV6-8
CDR3aa: CASSSTGDYGYTF

j_gene: TRBJ2-1
v_gene: TRBV28
CDR3aa: CASSLTGGSEQFF

j_gene: TRBJ1-5
v_gene: TRBV10-2
CDR3aa: CASRGHSGPQHF

j_gene: TRBJ1-1
v_gene: TRBV6-5
CDR3aa: CASRDRWGPNTEAFF

j_gene: TRBJ1-1
v_gene: TRBV2
CDR3aa: CASTRDRGSTEAFF

j_gene: TRBJ2-7
v_gene: TRBV6-5
CDR3aa: CASSYAGGQYEQYF

j_gene: TRBJ2-6
v_gene: TRBV5-4
CDR3aa: CASSLSGTGVNVLTF

j_gene: TRBJ2-2
v_gene: TRBV11-3
CDR3aa: CASSHGLAGAGTGELFF

j_gene: TRBJ1-5
v_gene: TRBV5-6
CDR3aa: CASSSRGRYSNQPQHF

j_gene: TRBJ2-5
v_gene: TRBV7-2
CDR3aa: CASSLVVVREETQYF

j_gene: TRBJ2-5
v_gene: TRBV7-9
CDR3aa: CASRSSGRARKETQYF

j_gene: TRBJ1-6
v_gene: TRBV14
CDR3aa: CASSQPVGPLHF

j_gene: TRBJ2-1
v_gene: TRBV10-3
CDR3aa: CAISESLRENGNEQFF

j_gene: TRBJ1-2
v_gene: TRBV29-1
CDR3aa: CSTLDSFDGYTF

j_gene: TRBJ2-5
v_gene: TRBV3-1/TRBV3-2
CDR3aa: CASSQAGTGDPETQYF

j_gene: TRBJ2-2
v_gene: TRBV5-1
CDR3aa: CASSETTANTGELFF

j_gene: TRBJ2-1
v_gene: TRBV4-1
CDR3aa: CASSQEGAGSSYNEQFF

j_gene: TRBJ2-3
v_gene: TRBV5-1
CDR3aa: CASSPARDTQYF

j_gene: TRBJ2-3
v_gene: TRBV27
CDR3aa: CASSLFPTESTDTQYF

j_gene: TRBJ1-1
v_gene: TRBV7-8
CDR3aa: CASSPATGSGTEAFF

j_gene: TRBJ2-3
v_gene: TRBV7-2
CDR3aa: CASSLGSADTQYF

j_gene: TRBJ1-5
v_gene: TRBV3-1/TRBV3-2
CDR3aa: CASSQDRRQAQPQHF

j_gene: TRBJ1-3
v_gene: TRBV27
CDR3aa: CASSRTGDSGNTIYF

j_gene: TRBJ2-2
v_gene: TRBV5-6
CDR3aa: CASSLGLAGTGELFF

j_gene: TRBJ2-1
v_gene: TRBV7-9
CDR3aa: CASSPRAGEPYNEQFF

j_gene: TRBJ2-5
v_gene: TRBV2
CDR3aa: CASSDTQETQYF

j_gene: TRBJ1-6
v_gene: TRBV7-2
CDR3aa: CASGVRGFNSPLHF

j_gene: TRBJ2-1
v_gene: TRBV7-2
CDR3aa: CASSFPTSGSMAYNEQFF

j_gene: TRBJ2-1
v_gene: TRBV5-5
CDR3aa: CASSFQLAGFNEQFF

j_gene: TRBJ2-1
v_gene: TRBV21-1
CDR3aa: CASSKAAFIGGPAYNEQFF

j_gene: TRBJ2-3
v_gene: TRBV28
CDR3aa: CASSPTIIEREKGADTQYF

j_gene: TRBJ2-1
v_gene: TRBV5-5
CDR3aa: CASSRVRVSSYNEQFF

j_gene: TRBJ2-5
v_gene: TRBV7-7
CDR3aa: CASSLAAASPETQYF

j_gene: TRBJ2-6
v_gene: TRBV7-9
CDR3aa: CASSLVSSGANVLTF

j_gene: TRBJ1-3
v_gene: TRBV28
CDR3aa: CASSLGQAFTIYF

j_gene: TRBJ1-2
v_gene: TRBV7-9
CDR3aa: CASSAGQGRSYGYTF

j_gene: TRBJ1-1
v_gene: TRBV9
CDR3aa: CASSRGGDTEAFF

j_gene: TRBJ1-4
v_gene: TRBV7-2
CDR3aa: CASSLVGATNEKLFF

j_gene: TRBJ2-5
v_gene: TRBV4-2
CDR3aa: CASSTDATGGQETQYF

j_gene: TRBJ2-1
v_gene: TRBV2
CDR3aa: CASSPGRGKNEQFF

j_gene: TRBJ2-6
v_gene: TRBV24-1
CDR3aa: CAVAPVSGANVLTF

j_gene: TRBJ1-1
v_gene: TRBV28
CDR3aa: CASSTQGEAFF

j_gene: TRBJ1-1
v_gene: TRBV30
CDR3aa: CAWSYRQGEDTEAFF

j_gene: TRBJ2-2
v_gene: TRBV5-1
CDR3aa: CASSLGRGTGELFF

j_gene: TRBJ1-1
v_gene: TRBV6-5
CDR3aa: CASSYLQQNTEAFF